Listed below are T cell receptor beta chains from one sample, sequenced in a study of human T cells and chemical hapten exposure. Each CDR3 protein gets one entry after TCRdb re-called the 5' RACE reads with MiXCR. The table has 130,000 or so distinct CDR3 sequences, around 4% seen once. The receptor source for this set is a female donor in good health. CDR3s include the opening cysteine and the closing phenylalanine or tryptophan. The D gene is left open where the match is weak. The listing skips clone size in some rows; elsewhere it reads once, few, many or a size class.

TRBJ2-1	many	TRBV7-9	TRBD1	TGTGCCAGCAGGGAGACAGGGGGTCCCTACAATGAGCAGTTCTTC	CASRETGGPYNEQFF
TRBJ2-5	many	TRBV18	TRBD1	TGTGCCAGCTCGGGACGGACAGGGGGCCAAGAGACCCAGTACTTC	CASSGRTGGQETQYF
TRBJ2-3	many	TRBV7-9	-	TGTGCCAGCAGCCCCGAGGGAAGGCGCAGAAGTTATACGCAGTATTTT	CASSPEGRRRSYTQYF
TRBJ1-1	many	TRBV29-1	TRBD1	TGCAGCGCCGTACAGGGGGCTGAGAACACTGAAGCTTTCTTT	CSAVQGAENTEAFF
TRBJ1-5	many	TRBV28	TRBD1	TGTGCCAGCAGTTTGAGACCGGGACAGGGGAAGGTTCAGCCCCAGCATTTT	CASSLRPGQGKVQPQHF
TRBJ1-6	many	TRBV14	TRBD1	TGTGCCAGCAGCCTTTTAACAGGGGGCAGTAATTCACCCCTCCACTTT	CASSLLTGGSNSPLHF
TRBJ1-4	many	TRBV7-8	TRBD1	TGTGCCAGCAGCTTAGCAAGCCGGGACAGGGTCCTTAGTCGTGAAAAACTGTTTTTT	CASSLASRDRVLSREKLFF
TRBJ2-1	many	TRBV18	TRBD2	TGTGCCAGCTCACCGATGGCTAGCGGGGGGTGGAATGAGCAGTTCTTC	CASSPMASGGWNEQFF
TRBJ1-5	many	TRBV2	TRBD1	TGTGCCAGCAGTGCCTTAGGGACAGGGAATCAGCCCCAGCATTTT	CASSALGTGNQPQHF
TRBJ1-5	many	TRBV12-3/TRBV12-4	-	TGTGCCAGCAGGTACGGGACCGGTATATTCCCCGATCAGCCCCAGCATTTT	CASRYGTGIFPDQPQHF
TRBJ2-3	many	TRBV6-1	-	TGTGCCAGCGGGTCCTACACAGATACGCAGTATTTT	CASGSYTDTQYF
TRBJ1-1	many	TRBV18	-	TGTGCCAGCGGACCGGGGGCAGGGAACACTGAAGCTTTCTTT	CASGPGAGNTEAFF
TRBJ2-4	many	TRBV18	-	TGTGCCAGCTCACCAACCCAGGACCTTATAGCCAAAAACATTCAGTACTTC	CASSPTQDLIAKNIQYF
TRBJ1-2	many	TRBV4-3	TRBD1	TGCGCCAGCAGCCAAGGCCGTAAAACCGACAGGGGCGGCTACACCTTC	CASSQGRKTDRGGYTF
TRBJ2-3	many	TRBV6-6	TRBD1	TGTGCCAGCGGAAACAGGGGGGCAGATACGCAGTATTTT	CASGNRGADTQYF
TRBJ2-3	many	TRBV5-1	TRBD2	TGCGCCAGCAGCGCGCTGCCGGGACTAGCGACCCAAGATACGCAGTATTTT	CASSALPGLATQDTQYF
TRBJ2-1	many	TRBV12-3/TRBV12-4	TRBD1	TGTGCCAGCAGTCTAGGGAGACAGGGGATGAATGAGCAGTTCTTC	CASSLGRQGMNEQFF
TRBJ1-2	many	TRBV21-1	-	TGTGCCAGCAGCAAATCGCCACGTGGACAGGGGGAAAAATATGGCTACACCTTC	CASSKSPRGQGEKYGYTF
TRBJ1-4	few	TRBV12-5	TRBD1	TGTGCTAGTGGTTTGGTACTTGGGACAGAACGTACAACTAATGAAAAACTGTTTTTT	CASGLVLGTERTTNEKLFF
TRBJ2-2	many	TRBV29-1	-	TGCAGCGTTTGCTGGGGTCAATTAGACACCGGGGAGCTGTTTTTT	CSVCWGQLDTGELFF
TRBJ2-7	many	TRBV27	-	TGTGCCAGCAGTTTCTCGGGGTACGAGCAGTACTTC	CASSFSGYEQYF
TRBJ1-5	many	TRBV27	-	TGTGCCAGTGGGGAGCCTGAGGAGCCCCAGCATTTT	CASGEPEEPQHF
TRBJ2-1	many	TRBV7-9	-	TGTGCCAGCAGCTTAGCTGCCATATCCTACAATGAGCAGTTCTTC	CASSLAAISYNEQFF
TRBJ1-5	-	TRBV6-1	-	TGTGCCACTTGGCCAGATGATAATCAGCCCCAGCATTTT	CATWPDDNQPQHF
TRBJ1-2	few	TRBV4-2	-	TGTGCCAGCAGCCAGAGCGGAAACTATGGCTACACCTTC	CASSQSGNYGYTF
TRBJ2-3	many	TRBV7-9	-	TGTGCCAGCAGCTTAGCGGGGACTGGCACAGATACGCAGTATTTT	CASSLAGTGTDTQYF
TRBJ2-6	many	TRBV6-1	TRBD1	TGTGCCAGCAGTGACCAGATGACAGGGGCTGGGGCCAACGTCCTGACTTTC	CASSDQMTGAGANVLTF
TRBJ2-1	many	TRBV28	-	TGTGCCAGCAGCGAAGGGGAAACATACAATGAGCAGTTCTTC	CASSEGETYNEQFF
TRBJ2-2	many	TRBV6-2/TRBV6-3	-	TGTGCCAGCAGTGACAGTCCAAGCACCGGGGAGCTGTTTTTT	CASSDSPSTGELFF
TRBJ2-2	many	TRBV5-1	TRBD2	TGCGCCAGCACGCCCAGCGGGGGCCAAGTCACCGGGGAGCTGTTTTTT	CASTPSGGQVTGELFF
TRBJ2-2	many	TRBV19	-	TGTGCCAGTCCCAGGCCGAACACCGGGGAGCTGTTTTTT	CASPRPNTGELFF
TRBJ2-1	many	TRBV13	TRBD2	TGTGCCAGCAGCCGCCCGACTAGCGGGGGGAAGAATGAGCAGTTCTTC	CASSRPTSGGKNEQFF
TRBJ2-3	many	TRBV24-1	TRBD2	TGTGCCACCAGTGATTCCGGGACTAGCGGGGGAACAGATACGCAGTATTTT	CATSDSGTSGGTDTQYF
TRBJ2-1	few	TRBV7-9	TRBD2	TGTGCCAGCAGCCTCCCGCGGCGGGGGGGGTACAATGAGCAGTTCTTC	CASSLPRRGGYNEQFF
TRBJ2-3	many	TRBV7-2	TRBD1	TGTGCCAGCAGCAGACAGGGACCCAGGCTGGAAGATACGCAGTATTTT	CASSRQGPRLEDTQYF
TRBJ1-2	many	TRBV4-3	TRBD1	TGCGCCAGCAGCCATGGACTGGGACAGGACAACTATGGCTACACCTTC	CASSHGLGQDNYGYTF